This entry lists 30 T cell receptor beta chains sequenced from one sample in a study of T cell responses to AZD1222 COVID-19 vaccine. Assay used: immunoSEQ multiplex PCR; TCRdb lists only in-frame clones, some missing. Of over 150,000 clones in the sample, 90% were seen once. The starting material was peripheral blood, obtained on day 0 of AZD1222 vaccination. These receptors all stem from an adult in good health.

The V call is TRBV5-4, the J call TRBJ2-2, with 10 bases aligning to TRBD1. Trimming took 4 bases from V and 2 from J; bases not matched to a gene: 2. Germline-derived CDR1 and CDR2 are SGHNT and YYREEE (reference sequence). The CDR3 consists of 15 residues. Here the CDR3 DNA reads TGTGCCAGCAGCCGGGACAGGGGTAACACCGGGGAGCTGTTTTTT. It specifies CASSRDRGNTGELFF.

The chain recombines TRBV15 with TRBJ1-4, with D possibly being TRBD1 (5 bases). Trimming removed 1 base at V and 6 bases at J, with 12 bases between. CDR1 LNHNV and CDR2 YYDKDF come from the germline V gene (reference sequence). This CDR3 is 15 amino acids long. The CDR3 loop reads CATSRVKGIYEKLFF. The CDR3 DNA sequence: TGTGCCACCAGCAGAGTAAAGGGGATTTATGAAAAACTGTTTTTT.

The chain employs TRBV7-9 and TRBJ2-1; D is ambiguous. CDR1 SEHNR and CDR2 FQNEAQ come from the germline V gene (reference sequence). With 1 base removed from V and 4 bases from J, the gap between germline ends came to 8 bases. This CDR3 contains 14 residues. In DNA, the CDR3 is TGTGCCAGCAGCTTAGAGACGTATTACAATGAGCAGTTCTTC. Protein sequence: CASSLETYYNEQFF.

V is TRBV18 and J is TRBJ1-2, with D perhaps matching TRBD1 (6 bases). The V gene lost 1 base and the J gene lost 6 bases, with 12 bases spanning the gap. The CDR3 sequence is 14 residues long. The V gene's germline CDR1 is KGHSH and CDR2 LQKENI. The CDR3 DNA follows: TGTGCCAGCTCACCACGTGGGGGGCCGGATGGCTACACCTTC. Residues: CASSPRGGPDGYTF.

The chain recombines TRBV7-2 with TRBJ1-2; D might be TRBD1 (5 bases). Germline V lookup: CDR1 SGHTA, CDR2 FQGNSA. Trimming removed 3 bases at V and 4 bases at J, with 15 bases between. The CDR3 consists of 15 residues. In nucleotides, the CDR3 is TGTGCCAGCAGCTTTCAGGGAAGCGTCGGCTATGGCTACACCTTC. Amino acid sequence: CASSFQGSVGYGYTF.

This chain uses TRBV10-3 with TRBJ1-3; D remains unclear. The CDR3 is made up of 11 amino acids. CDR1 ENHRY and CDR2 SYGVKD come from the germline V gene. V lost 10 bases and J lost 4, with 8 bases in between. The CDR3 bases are TGTGCCACGAAAAAGGGAAACACCATATATTTT. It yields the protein CATKKGNTIYF.

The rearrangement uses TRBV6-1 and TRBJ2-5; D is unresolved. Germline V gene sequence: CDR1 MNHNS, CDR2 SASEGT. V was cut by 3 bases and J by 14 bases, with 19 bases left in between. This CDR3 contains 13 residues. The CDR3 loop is CASSDDPVDRSYF. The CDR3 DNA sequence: TGTGCCAGCAGTGACGATCCGGTTGACCGATCATACTTC.

The chain's CDR3 is CASSLGGTGFFGGYTF. CDR3 coding DNA: TGTGCCAGCAGCTTAGGAGGGACAGGGTTTTTCGGCGGCTACACCTTC. The chain combines TRBV7-2 with TRBJ1-2, with 9 bases matching TRBD1. CDR3 size: 16 residues. Germline V gene sequence: CDR1 SGHTA, CDR2 FQGNSA. The J segment lost 8 bases and the V segment lost 1 base, leaving 11 bases of the junction unmatched.

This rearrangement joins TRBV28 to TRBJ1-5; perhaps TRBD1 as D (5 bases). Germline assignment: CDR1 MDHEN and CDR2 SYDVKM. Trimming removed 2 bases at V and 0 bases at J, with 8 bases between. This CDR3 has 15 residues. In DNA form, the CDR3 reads TGTGCCAGCAGTTTAGGGGGGGATAGCAATCAGCCCCAGCATTTT. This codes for CASSLGGDSNQPQHF.

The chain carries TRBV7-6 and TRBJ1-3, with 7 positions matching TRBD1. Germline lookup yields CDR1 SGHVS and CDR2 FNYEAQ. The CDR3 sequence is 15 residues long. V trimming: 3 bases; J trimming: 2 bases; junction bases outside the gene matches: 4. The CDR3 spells CASSLYRGTGNTIYF. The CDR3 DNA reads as TGTGCCAGCAGCTTGTACAGGGGTACTGGAAACACCATATATTTT.

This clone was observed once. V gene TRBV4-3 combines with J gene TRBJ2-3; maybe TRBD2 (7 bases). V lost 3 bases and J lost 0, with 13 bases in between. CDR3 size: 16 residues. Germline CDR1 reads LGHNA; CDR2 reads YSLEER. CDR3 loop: CASSQGGAFSTDTQYF. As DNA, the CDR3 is TGCGCCAGCAGCCAGGGGGGGGCCTTTAGCACAGATACGCAGTATTTT.

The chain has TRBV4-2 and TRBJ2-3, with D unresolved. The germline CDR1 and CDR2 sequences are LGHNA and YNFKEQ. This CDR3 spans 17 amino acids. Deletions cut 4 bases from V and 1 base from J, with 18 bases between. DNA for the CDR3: TGTGCCAGCAGCCCCGAGTCGAAGGCGGTTCGCACAGATACGCAGTATTTT. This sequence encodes CASSPESKAVRTDTQYF.

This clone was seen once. The DNA for the CDR3 is TGTGCCAGCAGCCAGGACGGTAACTATGGCTACACCTTC. As protein: CASSQDGNYGYTF. This rearrangement joins TRBV14 to TRBJ1-2; no reliable D call. CDR3 size: 13 residues. In germline, CDR1 is SGHDN, CDR2 FVKESK. Trimming shortened V by 3 bases and J by 1 base, and 6 bases separated the two germline ends. Looking up the rest from reference TRBV14 and TRBJ1-2 gives the full variable domain: EAGVTQFPSHSVIEKGQTVTLRCDPISGHDNLYWYRRVMGKEIKFLLHFVKESKQDESGMPNNRFLAERTGGTYSTLKVQPAELEDSGVYFCASSQDGNYGYTFGSGTRLTVV.

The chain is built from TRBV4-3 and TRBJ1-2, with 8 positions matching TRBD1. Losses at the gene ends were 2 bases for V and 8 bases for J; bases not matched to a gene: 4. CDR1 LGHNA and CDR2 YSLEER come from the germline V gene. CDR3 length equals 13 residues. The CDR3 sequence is CASSQHRGGGYTF. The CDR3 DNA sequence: TGCGCCAGCAGCCAACACAGGGGGGGCGGCTACACCTTC.

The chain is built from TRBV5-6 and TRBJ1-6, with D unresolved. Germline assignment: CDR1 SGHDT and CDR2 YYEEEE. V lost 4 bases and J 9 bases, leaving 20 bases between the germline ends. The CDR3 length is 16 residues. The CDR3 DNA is TGTGCCAGCAGCCTGCAGCCTCGGATGGGTTTTTCACCCCTCCACTTT. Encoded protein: CASSLQPRMGFSPLHF.

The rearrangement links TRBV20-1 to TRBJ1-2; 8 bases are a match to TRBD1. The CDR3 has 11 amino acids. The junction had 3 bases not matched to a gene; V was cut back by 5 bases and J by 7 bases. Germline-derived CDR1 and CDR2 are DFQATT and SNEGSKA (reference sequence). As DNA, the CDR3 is TGCAGTGCTTTTGGACAGGGTGGCTACACCTTC. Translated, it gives CSAFGQGGYTF.

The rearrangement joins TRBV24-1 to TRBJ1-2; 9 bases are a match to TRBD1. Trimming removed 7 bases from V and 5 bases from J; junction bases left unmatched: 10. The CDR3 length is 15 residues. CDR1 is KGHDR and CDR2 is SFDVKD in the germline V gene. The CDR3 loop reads CATSETGTGRYGYTF. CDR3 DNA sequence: TGTGCCACCAGCGAAACCGGGACAGGGAGGTATGGCTACACCTTC.

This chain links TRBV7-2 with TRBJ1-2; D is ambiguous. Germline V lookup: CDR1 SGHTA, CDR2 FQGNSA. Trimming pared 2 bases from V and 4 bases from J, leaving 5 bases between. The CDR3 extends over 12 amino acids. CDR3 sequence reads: CASSLTLYGYTF. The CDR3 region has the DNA TGTGCCAGCAGCTTAACCCTCTATGGCTACACCTTC.

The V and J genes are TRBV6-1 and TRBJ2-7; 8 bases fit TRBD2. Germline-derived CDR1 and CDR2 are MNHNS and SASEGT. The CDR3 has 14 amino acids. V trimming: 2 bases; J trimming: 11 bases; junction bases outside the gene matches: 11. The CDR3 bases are TGTGCCAGCAGTGAAAGGCGGGGGGCTCACCGGGAGTACTTC. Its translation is CASSERRGAHREYF.

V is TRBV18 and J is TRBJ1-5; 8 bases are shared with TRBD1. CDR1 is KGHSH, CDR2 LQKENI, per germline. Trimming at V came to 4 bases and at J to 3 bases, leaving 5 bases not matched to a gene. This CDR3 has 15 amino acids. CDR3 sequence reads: CASSQGQAVNQPQHF. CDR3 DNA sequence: TGTGCCAGCTCACAGGGACAGGCGGTCAATCAGCCCCAGCATTTT. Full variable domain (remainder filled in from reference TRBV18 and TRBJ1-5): NAGVMQNPRHLVRRRGQEARLRCSPMKGHSHVYWYRQLPEEGLKFMVYLQKENIIDESGMPKERFSAEFPKEGPSILRIQQVVRGDSAAYFCASSQGQAVNQPQHFGDGTRLSIL.

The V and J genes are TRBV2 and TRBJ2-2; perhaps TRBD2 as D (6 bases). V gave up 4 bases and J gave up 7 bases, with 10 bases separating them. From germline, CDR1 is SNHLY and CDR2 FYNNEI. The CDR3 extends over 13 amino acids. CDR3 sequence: CASSGDSGGELFF. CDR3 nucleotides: TGTGCCAGCAGTGGGGACTCCGGCGGGGAGCTGTTTTTT.

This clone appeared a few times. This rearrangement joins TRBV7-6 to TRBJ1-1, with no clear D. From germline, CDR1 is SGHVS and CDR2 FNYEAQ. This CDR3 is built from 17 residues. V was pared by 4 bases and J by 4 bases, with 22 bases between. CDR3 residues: CASSSHPPGYTGTEAFF. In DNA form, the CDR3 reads TGTGCCAGCAGCTCACACCCCCCCGGCTATACCGGCACTGAAGCTTTCTTT.

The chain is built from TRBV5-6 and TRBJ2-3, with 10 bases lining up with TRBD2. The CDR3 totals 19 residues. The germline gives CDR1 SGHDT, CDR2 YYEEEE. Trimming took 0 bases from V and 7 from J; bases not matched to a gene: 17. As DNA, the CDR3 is TGTGCCAGCAGCTTGGCGAGGGTGACCAGCGGGAGGGCCCGTCATACGCAGTATTTT. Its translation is CASSLARVTSGRARHTQYF.

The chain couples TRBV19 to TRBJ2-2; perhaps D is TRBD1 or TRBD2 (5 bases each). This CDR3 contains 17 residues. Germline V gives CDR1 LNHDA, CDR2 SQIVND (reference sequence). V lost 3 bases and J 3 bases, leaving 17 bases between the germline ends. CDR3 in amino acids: CASSMGVVGGYTGELFF. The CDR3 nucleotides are TGTGCCAGTAGTATGGGGGTGGTTGGCGGTTACACCGGGGAGCTGTTTTTT.

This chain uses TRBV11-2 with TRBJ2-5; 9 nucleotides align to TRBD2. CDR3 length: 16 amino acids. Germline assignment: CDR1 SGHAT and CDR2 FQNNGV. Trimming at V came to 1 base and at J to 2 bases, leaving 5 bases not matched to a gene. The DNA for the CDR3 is TGTGCCAGCAGCTTAGGAGCTAGCGGGGTGCAAGAGACCCAGTACTTC. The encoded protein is CASSLGASGVQETQYF.

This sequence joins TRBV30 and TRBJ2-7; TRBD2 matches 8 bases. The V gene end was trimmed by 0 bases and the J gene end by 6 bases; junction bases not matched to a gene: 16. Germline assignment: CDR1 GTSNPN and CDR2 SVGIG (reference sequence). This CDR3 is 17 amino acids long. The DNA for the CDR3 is TGTGCCTGGAGTGTACTATCCTCGCGGCTAGCGGGTAGCGAGCAGTACTTC. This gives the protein CAWSVLSSRLAGSEQYF.

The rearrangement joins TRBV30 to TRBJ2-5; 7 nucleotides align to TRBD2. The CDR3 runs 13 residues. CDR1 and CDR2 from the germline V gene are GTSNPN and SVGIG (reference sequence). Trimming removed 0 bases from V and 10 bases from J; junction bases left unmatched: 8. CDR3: CAWSVGSGIFQYF. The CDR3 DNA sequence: TGTGCCTGGAGTGTCGGCAGCGGGATATTCCAGTACTTC.

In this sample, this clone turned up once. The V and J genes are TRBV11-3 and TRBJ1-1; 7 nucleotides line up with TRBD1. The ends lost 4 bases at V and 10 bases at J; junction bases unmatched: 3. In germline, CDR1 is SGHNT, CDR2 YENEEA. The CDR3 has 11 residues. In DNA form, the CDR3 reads TGTGCCAGCAGCTCACGGGACAGAGCTTTCTTT. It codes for CASSSRDRAFF.

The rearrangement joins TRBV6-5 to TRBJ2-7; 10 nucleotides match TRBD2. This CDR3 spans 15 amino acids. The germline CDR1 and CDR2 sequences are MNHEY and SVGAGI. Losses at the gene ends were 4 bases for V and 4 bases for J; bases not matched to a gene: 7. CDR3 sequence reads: CASSFRTSGIYEQYF. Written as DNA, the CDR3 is TGTGCCAGCAGTTTCCGGACTAGCGGCATTTACGAGCAGTACTTC.

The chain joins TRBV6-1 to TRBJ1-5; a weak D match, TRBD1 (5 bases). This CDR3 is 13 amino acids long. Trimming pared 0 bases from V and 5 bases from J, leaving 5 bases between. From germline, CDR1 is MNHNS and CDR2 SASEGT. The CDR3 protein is CASSEAGDQPQHF. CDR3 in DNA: TGTGCCAGCAGTGAAGCGGGGGATCAGCCCCAGCATTTT.